The 3 T cell receptor beta chains reported below all come from one sample, sequenced in a study of regulatory T cells in long-lasting Graves disease. The time point denotes: newly diagnosed GD, antithyroid drugs for less than 3 months. The authors made the TCR library using RNA they extracted from PBMCs. Arm-PCR with iRepertoire HTBI primers amplified the CDR3 regions for these TCR beta libraries. TCRdb re-called the multiplex PCR reads with MiXCR, one entry per CDR3 protein. Of 400,000 to 650,000 distinct CDR3 sequences listed, about 15% are singletons. The same sample was also used in a study of T cells in Graves' hyperthyroidism and ophthalmopathy.

Material: peripheral blood mononuclear cells (PBMCs), obtained at new diagnosis, from a patient treated with antithyroid drugs. The receptors stem from a woman aged 35-65 years with Graves disease.

This clonotype was observed a handful of times. A much larger clone lies one base from this, so it may be a read error. The chain has TRBV2 and TRBJ1-5; TRBD1 matches 10 bases. Trimming at V came to 5 bases and at J to 3 bases, leaving 7 bases not matched to a gene. The CDR3 is 16 residues long. Germline CDR1 and CDR2: SNHLY and FYNNEI. The CDR3, as DNA: TGTGCCAGCAGTCCAACCGGGACAGGGGTCAATCAGCCCCAGCATTTT. Translated, it gives CASSPTGTGVNQPQHF.

The rearrangement uses TRBV7-9 and TRBJ2-2, with a tentative D call TRBD2 (6 bases). This CDR3 is built from 14 residues. The germline V and J ends were trimmed by 8 bases and 0 bases, with 10 bases remaining between them. Germline lookup yields CDR1 SEHNR and CDR2 FQNEAQ (reference sequence). Here the CDR3 DNA reads TGTGCCAGCGGGCGACTAGCGAACACCGGGGAGCTGTTTTTT. Protein sequence: CASGRLANTGELFF.

This clonotype was seen ten or more times. CDR3 region: CASSLFQATNYGYTF. CDR3 bases: TGCGCCAGCAGCTTGTTCCAGGCGACTAACTATGGCTACACCTTC. The chain carries TRBV5-1 and TRBJ1-2, with unresolved D. Germline-derived CDR1 and CDR2 are SGHRS and YFSETQ. The germline V and J ends were trimmed by 1 base and 0 bases, with 10 bases remaining between them. CDR3 length equals 15 residues.